This section outlines one T cell receptor beta chain sequence together with its context. Its antigen is still unknown. This may be a read error, as it is one base from a much larger clone. A read error is likely, as this CDR3 ends without the conserved phenylalanine or tryptophan. This record belongs to a study of tumor and adjacent non-tumor tissue in lung cancer. As for the study in general: On average, productive TCRbeta reads reached about 4.17 million per sample. Broader study findings: Normal lung showed higher cumulative top 100 clone frequency than tumor. TCR diversity was significantly greater in tumor than normal lung tissue.

RNA was extracted from bulk tissue without any cell sorting. A modified ARM-PCR protocol with three rounds of nested PCR amplified TCRbeta. TCRdb redid the calling of the multiplex PCR reads with MiXCR, one entry per CDR3 protein. The table includes about 93,000 distinct CDR3 sequences, approximately 70% detected once. CDR3 length: 13 residues. Germline V CDR1 and CDR2: MNHNS, SASEGT. Between the trimmed V and J ends, which lost 9 bases and 4 bases, there was a span of 16 bases. This sequence was found in a man aged 55 to 70 with non-small cell lung cancer. The rearrangement links TRBV6-1 to TRBJ2-7; no definite D call. The specimen sequenced was lung tumor tissue. CDR3 sequence (DNA): TGTGCCAGAAGTCGGCAGCCTTATTACGAGCAGTACCTC. Its translation: CARSRQPYYEQYL.